This record looks at one T cell receptor beta chain sequence and its context. The data originate from a study of blood T cell repertoires in COVID-19. In the study overall: The origin of the acute and convalescent COVID-19 samples was the United States, Italy and Spain. T cells, B-cell-depleted T cells, or PBMCs provided the cDNA or gDNA that served as material.

In the authors' methods: Reference gene primer amplification in the assay estimated nucleated cell counts. Libraries were prepared by immunoSEQ multiplex PCR; TCRdb keeps only in-frame clonotypes and omits some of them. D and trimming come from the DNA, and the V and J calls and clone size come from that table. The sample has some 20,000 clones, about 90% seen once. The source is an older man with acute or convalescent COVID-19. The sequenced material came from peripheral blood.

The CDR3 reads CSVEDQLLLRREGYTF. The DNA for the CDR3 is TGCAGCGTTGAAGATCAACTGCTACTTCGGAGAGAAGGCTACACCTTC. The chain links TRBV29-1 to TRBJ1-2; no clear D. Trimming shortened V by 0 bases and J by 8 bases, and 22 bases separated the two germline ends. The CDR3 totals 16 residues. CDR1 and CDR2 from the germline V gene are SQVTM and ANQGSEA.